The subject of this entry is one T cell receptor beta chain. It may be a read error: a sequence one base away is much more abundant. The sample originates from a study of cytomegalovirus exposure and HLA in healthy donors. The PCR used 60 Vbeta and 13 Jbeta primers. Here immunoSEQ multiplex PCR was the method, and the copy in TCRdb shows in-frame clones only, minus some. This table has about 200,000 clones, roughly 12% appearing once. Germline V gene sequence: CDR1 SGHNT, CDR2 YENEEA. Trimming cost V 1 base and J 6 bases, with 4 bases left between them. The CDR3 length is 12 residues. The sequence came from a man in his fifties or sixties in good health and CMV-seropositive. The chain couples TRBV11-3 to TRBJ1-5; D not certain. The source material was PBMCs. The CDR3 reads CASSLGGQPQHF. In DNA, the CDR3 is TGTGCCAGCAGCTTAGGCGGTCAGCCCCAGCATTTT.